This is a list of T cell receptor beta chains from one sample in a study of T cell responses to AZD1222 COVID-19 vaccine. Profiling relied on immunoSEQ multiplex PCR, and the TCRdb table lists in-frame clones only, not all of them. There are some 150,000 clones in the sample; about nine tenths occur only once, and 5% lies in the top ten. The input for sequencing was peripheral blood, taken on day 0 of AZD1222 vaccination. Receptors originate from an adult in good health. Both conserved end residues are part of each CDR3. The D gene is left open where the match is weak. Clone size appears in some rows only: once, few, many, or a class for an expanded clone.

v_gene	abundance	d_gene	j_gene	CDR3aa	CDR3nt
TRBV7-9	few	NA	TRBJ1-1	CASSPAAGVVGAEAFF	TGTGCCAGCAGCCCCGCCGCCGGGGTCGTAGGGGCTGAAGCTTTCTTT
TRBV7-2	NA	NA	TRBJ2-1	CASSLQSGFGSYNEQFF	TGTGCCAGCAGCTTACAGTCGGGTTTTGGGTCCTACAATGAGCAGTTCTTC
TRBV28	NA	NA	TRBJ1-5	CASSFPLSNQPQHF	TGTGCCAGCAGTTTTCCCCTTAGCAATCAGCCCCAGCATTTT
TRBV3-1/TRBV3-2	NA	NA	TRBJ1-3	CASSQVRGNTIYF	TGTGCCAGCAGCCAAGTGAGGGGAAACACCATATATTTT
TRBV29-1	NA	NA	TRBJ2-5	CSVGGLQETQYF	TGCAGCGTTGGGGGACTTCAAGAGACCCAGTACTTC
TRBV4-2	few	TRBD1	TRBJ1-2	CASSQEFQDRGREPSYGYTF	TGTGCCAGCAGCCAAGAATTCCAGGACAGGGGGCGCGAGCCGTCGTATGGCTACACCTTC
TRBV2	NA	TRBD1	TRBJ2-7	CASGDRVFDEQYF	TGTGCCAGCGGCGACAGGGTTTTCGACGAGCAGTACTTC
TRBV6-5	few	NA	TRBJ1-2	CASRLQEGSYGYTF	TGTGCCAGCAGGCTACAGGAGGGATCTTATGGCTACACCTTC
TRBV11-2	NA	NA	TRBJ1-2	CASSSPQRNGYTF	TGTGCCAGCAGCTCGCCACAGAGGAATGGCTACACCTTC
TRBV7-8	NA	NA	TRBJ1-3	CASSLGTRSGNTIYF	TGTGCCAGCAGCTTAGGTACCCGCTCTGGAAACACCATATATTTT
TRBV19	NA	TRBD2	TRBJ2-1	CASSPRLVVAGGPVLNEQFF	TGTGCCAGCTCACCCCGGTTGGTGGTAGCGGGAGGGCCTGTCCTCAATGAGCAGTTCTTC
TRBV4-1	NA	TRBD2	TRBJ2-3	CASSQPGGGAADTQYF	TGCGCCAGCAGCCAACCGGGCGGGGGGGCCGCAGATACGCAGTATTTT
TRBV9	NA	TRBD1	TRBJ1-2	CASSMPGQDYGYTF	TGTGCCAGCAGCATGCCGGGACAGGACTATGGCTACACCTTC
TRBV5-1	NA	TRBD2	TRBJ2-7	CASSPQGRLAGGPYEQYF	TGCGCCAGCAGCCCCCAGGGGAGACTAGCGGGAGGTCCATACGAGCAGTACTTC
TRBV3-1/TRBV3-2	NA	TRBD2	TRBJ2-3	CASSGGLAGSTDTQYF	TGTGCCAGCAGCGGCGGACTAGCGGGATCCACAGATACGCAGTATTTT
TRBV4-1	NA	NA	TRBJ2-1	CASSYPGLHNGQFF	TGCGCCAGCAGCTACCCGGGACTTCACAATGGGCAGTTCTTC
TRBV10-2	NA	NA	TRBJ2-7	CASSARRQGAGYEQYF	TGCGCCAGCAGTGCCCGACGACAGGGAGCGGGTTACGAGCAGTACTTC
TRBV3-1/TRBV3-2	NA	NA	TRBJ1-1	CASSLRVVDTEAFF	TGTGCCAGCAGCTTAAGGGTTGTAGACACTGAAGCTTTCTTT
TRBV6-5	NA	TRBD1	TRBJ1-1	CASSLPGGTEAFF	TGTGCCAGCAGCCTCCCAGGGGGCACTGAAGCTTTCTTT
TRBV6-5	NA	TRBD1	TRBJ2-5	CASRPGQGRETQYF	TGTGCCAGCAGGCCGGGACAGGGAAGGGAGACCCAGTACTTC
TRBV5-1	NA	NA	TRBJ2-1	CASRFNGEQFF	TGCGCCAGCAGGTTTAACGGTGAGCAGTTCTTC
TRBV4-2	few	TRBD2	TRBJ2-5	CASSQGGAGGGETQYF	TGTGCCAGCAGCCAAGGGGGAGCGGGGGGCGGTGAGACCCAGTACTTC
TRBV4-1	NA	NA	TRBJ2-5	CASSPSPGPKETQYF	TGCGCCAGCAGCCCTTCCCCCGGCCCCAAAGAGACCCAGTACTTC
TRBV5-1	NA	TRBD2	TRBJ2-5	CASSLTSGGGRIKETQYF	TGCGCCAGCAGCCTGACTAGCGGGGGCGGTAGGATTAAAGAGACCCAGTACTTC
TRBV15	NA	TRBD1	TRBJ2-2	CATSRVAGGNTGELFF	TGTGCCACCAGCAGAGTTGCAGGGGGGAACACCGGGGAGCTGTTTTTT
TRBV3-1/TRBV3-2	NA	NA	TRBJ1-5	CASSQGSVNSNQPQHF	TGTGCCAGCAGCCAAGGTTCAGTTAATAGCAATCAGCCCCAGCATTTT
TRBV12-3/TRBV12-4	NA	NA	TRBJ1-4	CASSFLQDEKLFF	TGTGCCAGCAGTTTCCTTCAGGATGAAAAACTGTTTTTT
TRBV6-4	NA	TRBD2	TRBJ2-1	CASSAQLASYNEQFF	TGTGCCAGCAGCGCCCAACTAGCGTCCTACAATGAGCAGTTCTTC
TRBV27	NA	NA	TRBJ1-6	CASSLSSNSPLHF	TGTGCCAGCAGTTTATCGTCCAATTCACCCCTCCACTTT
TRBV11-2	NA	NA	TRBJ2-7	CASSTRRPSSSYEQYF	TGTGCCAGCAGCACCCGCAGGCCTTCGAGCTCCTACGAGCAGTACTTC
TRBV19	once	NA	TRBJ1-5	CASSRENQPQHF	TGTGCCAGTAGTAGAGAAAATCAGCCCCAGCATTTT
TRBV28	NA	NA	TRBJ1-4	CASRTGGHEKLFF	TGTGCCAGCCGTACCGGGGGACATGAAAAACTGTTTTTT
TRBV9	NA	TRBD2	TRBJ2-7	CASSGVTSGDPYEQYF	TGTGCCAGCAGCGGGGTGACTAGCGGGGACCCCTACGAGCAGTACTTC
TRBV28	NA	NA	TRBJ2-1	CASSLLGVGGYNEQFF	TGTGCCAGCAGCCTCCTCGGGGTTGGAGGCTACAATGAGCAGTTCTTC
TRBV2	NA	NA	TRBJ1-6	CASSSQSSYNSPLHF	TGTGCCAGCAGTTCCCAGAGCTCCTATAATTCACCCCTCCACTTT
TRBV3-1/TRBV3-2	NA	NA	TRBJ1-2	CASGYIGGGYGYTF	TGTGCCAGCGGCTACATAGGAGGGGGCTATGGCTACACCTTC
TRBV2	NA	NA	TRBJ2-7	CASSEWDLTYEQYF	TGTGCCAGCAGTGAATGGGACTTGACCTACGAGCAGTACTTC
TRBV3-1/TRBV3-2	NA	TRBD1	TRBJ1-2	CASSQDLGTAYGYTF	TGTGCCAGCAGCCAAGATTTGGGGACAGCCTATGGCTACACCTTC
TRBV27	NA	NA	TRBJ1-3	CASPPRGLSGNTIYF	TGTGCCAGCCCCCCCAGGGGACTCTCTGGAAACACCATATATTTT
TRBV2	NA	NA	TRBJ1-6	CASYGENSPLHF	TGTGCCAGCTATGGAGAGAATTCACCCCTCCACTTT
TRBV18	NA	TRBD1	TRBJ1-5	CASSPAGGFQPQHF	TGTGCCAGCTCACCAGCAGGGGGCTTTCAGCCCCAGCATTTT
TRBV19	NA	TRBD1	TRBJ2-5	CASSMGQGDDQYF	TGTGCCAGTAGTATGGGACAGGGAGATGACCAGTACTTC
TRBV4-1	NA	NA	TRBJ2-5	CASSQYQGSYQETQYF	TGCGCCAGCAGCCAGTATCAGGGTTCGTACCAAGAGACCCAGTACTTC
TRBV29-1	NA	NA	TRBJ2-1	CSVGQRAHGDEQFF	TGCAGCGTTGGTCAGCGGGCGCACGGGGATGAGCAGTTCTTC
TRBV7-8	NA	NA	TRBJ1-2	CASSLAGRATILGGYTF	TGTGCCAGCAGCTTAGCCGGTCGGGCCACAATCTTGGGTGGCTACACCTTC
TRBV3-1/TRBV3-2	NA	NA	TRBJ1-3	CASSQVRDLPADTIYF	TGTGCCAGCAGCCAAGTCCGGGACCTCCCGGCGGACACCATATATTTT
TRBV5-6	NA	TRBD1	TRBJ2-5	CASSFTGAQETQYF	TGTGCCAGCAGCTTTACAGGGGCACAAGAGACCCAGTACTTC
TRBV11-3	NA	TRBD2	TRBJ2-3	CASSLTAGSDTQYF	TGTGCCAGCAGCTTAACAGCGGGATCAGATACGCAGTATTTT
TRBV28	NA	TRBD2	TRBJ2-5	CASSSQGGRRQDETQYF	TGTGCCAGCAGCTCCCAGGGCGGGAGAAGACAAGACGAGACCCAGTACTTC
TRBV5-1	NA	NA	TRBJ2-2	CASSLAGPNTGELFF	TGCGCCAGCAGCTTGGCAGGGCCGAACACCGGGGAGCTGTTTTTT